This T cell receptor beta chain was identified in a study of blood T cell repertoires in COVID-19. Study at large: The study drew acute and convalescent COVID-19 samples from the United States, Italy and Spain.

In the source study's methods: Nucleated cell counts were estimated from reference gene primer amplification. Sequencing was performed with immunoSEQ multiplex PCR; in TCRdb, only in-frame clones are kept and a portion is missing. V and J calls plus clone size are reproduced from that table; the DNA served to infer D and trimming. The profile shows about 260,000 clones, approximately 89% of them singletons. Germline assignment: CDR1 LNHDA and CDR2 SQIVND (reference sequence). Trimming removed 9 bases at V and 8 bases at J, with 14 bases between. This CDR3 is 12 amino acids long. The receptor was derived from a man aged 40-50 years with active or convalescent COVID-19. Material: peripheral blood. This chain uses TRBV19 with TRBJ2-1; no clear D gene. This chain's CDR3 is CASSSREDEQFF. DNA of the CDR3: TGTGCCAGCTCCTCTAGAGAGGATGAGCAGTTCTTC.